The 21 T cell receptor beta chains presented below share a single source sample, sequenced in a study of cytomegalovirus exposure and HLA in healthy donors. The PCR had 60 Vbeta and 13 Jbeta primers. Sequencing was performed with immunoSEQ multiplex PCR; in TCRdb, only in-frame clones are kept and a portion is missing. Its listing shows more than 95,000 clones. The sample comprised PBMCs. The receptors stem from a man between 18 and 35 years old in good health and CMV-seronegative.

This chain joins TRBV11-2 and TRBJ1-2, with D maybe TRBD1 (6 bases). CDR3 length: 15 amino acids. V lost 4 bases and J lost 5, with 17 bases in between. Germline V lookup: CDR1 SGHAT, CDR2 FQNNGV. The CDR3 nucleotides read TGTGCCAGCAGCTCGATCAGGGGTTTTGGTTATGGCTACACCTTC. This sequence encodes CASSSIRGFGYGYTF.

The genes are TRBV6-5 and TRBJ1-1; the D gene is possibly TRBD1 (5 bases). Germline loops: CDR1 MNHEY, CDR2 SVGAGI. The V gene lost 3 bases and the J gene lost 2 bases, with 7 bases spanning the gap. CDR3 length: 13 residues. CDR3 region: CASSYQGNTEAFF. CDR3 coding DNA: TGTGCCAGCAGTTATCAGGGTAACACTGAAGCTTTCTTT.

CDR3 sequence: CASSSLAGPSTDTQYF. DNA of the CDR3: TGTGCCAGCAGCTCATTAGCGGGGCCTAGCACAGATACGCAGTATTTT. The chain recombines TRBV7-6 with TRBJ2-3; 8 nucleotides agree with TRBD2. This CDR3 comprises 16 residues. With V trimmed by 4 bases and J by 0 bases, 6 bases remained unmatched. The germline V gene has CDR1 SGHVS and CDR2 FNYEAQ.

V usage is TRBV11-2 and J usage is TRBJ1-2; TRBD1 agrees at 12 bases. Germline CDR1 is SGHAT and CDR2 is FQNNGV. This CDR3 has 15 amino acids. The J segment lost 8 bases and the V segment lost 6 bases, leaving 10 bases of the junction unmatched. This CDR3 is CASRGTGGASGGYTF. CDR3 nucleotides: TGTGCCAGCAGAGGGACAGGGGGCGCGTCTGGCGGCTACACCTTC.

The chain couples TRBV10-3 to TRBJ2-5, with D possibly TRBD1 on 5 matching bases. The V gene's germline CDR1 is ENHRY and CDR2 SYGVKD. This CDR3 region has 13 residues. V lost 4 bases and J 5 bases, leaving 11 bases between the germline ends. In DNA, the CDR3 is TGTGCCATCAGTGGGGTAGGGGTGGAGACCCAGTACTTC. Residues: CAISGVGVETQYF.

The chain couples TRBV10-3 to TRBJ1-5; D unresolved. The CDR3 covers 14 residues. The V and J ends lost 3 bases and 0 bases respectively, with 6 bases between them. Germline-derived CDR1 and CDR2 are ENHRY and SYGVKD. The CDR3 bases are TGTGCCATCAGTGATGCGGATAGCAATCAGCCCCAGCATTTT. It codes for CAISDADSNQPQHF.

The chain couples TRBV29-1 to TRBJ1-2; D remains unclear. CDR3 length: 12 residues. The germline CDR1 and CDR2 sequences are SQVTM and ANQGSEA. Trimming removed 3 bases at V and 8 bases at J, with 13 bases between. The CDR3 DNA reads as TGCAGCGTTGAGTTAGCGGCCAGGGGCTACACCTTC. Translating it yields CSVELAARGYTF.

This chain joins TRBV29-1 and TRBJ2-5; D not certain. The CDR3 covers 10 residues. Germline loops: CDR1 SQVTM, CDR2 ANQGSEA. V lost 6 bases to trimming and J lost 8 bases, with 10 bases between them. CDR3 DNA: TGCAGCGTCTCAAGCGAAACCCAGTACTTC. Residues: CSVSSETQYF. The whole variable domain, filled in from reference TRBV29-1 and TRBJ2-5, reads SAVISQKPSRDICQRGTSLTIQCQVDSQVTMMFWYRQQPGQSLTLIATANQGSEATYESGFVIDKFPISRPNLTFSTLTVSNMSPEDSSIYLCSVSSETQYFGPGTRLLVL.

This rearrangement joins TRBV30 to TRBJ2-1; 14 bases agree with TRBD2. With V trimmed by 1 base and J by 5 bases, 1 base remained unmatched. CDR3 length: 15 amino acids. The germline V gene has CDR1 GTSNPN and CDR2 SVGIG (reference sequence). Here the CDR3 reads CAWSGLAGGNNEQFF. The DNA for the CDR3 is TGTGCCTGGAGTGGACTAGCGGGAGGGAACAATGAGCAGTTCTTC.

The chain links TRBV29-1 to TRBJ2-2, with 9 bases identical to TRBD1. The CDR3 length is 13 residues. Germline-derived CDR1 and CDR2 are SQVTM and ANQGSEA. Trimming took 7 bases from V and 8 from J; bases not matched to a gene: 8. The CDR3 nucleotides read TGCAGCGCGGGACAGGGATCTTTGGGGGAGCTGTTTTTT. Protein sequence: CSAGQGSLGELFF.

The CDR3: CASSLGQGPNTEAFF. As DNA, the CDR3 is TGCGCCAGCAGCCTGGGACAGGGTCCGAACACTGAAGCTTTCTTT. This rearrangement joins TRBV5-1 to TRBJ1-1, with 9 bases matching TRBD1. The CDR3 is 15 amino acids. The V gene's germline CDR1 is SGHRS and CDR2 YFSETQ. V shed 4 bases, J shed 1 base, and the junction held 5 bases outside the gene matches.

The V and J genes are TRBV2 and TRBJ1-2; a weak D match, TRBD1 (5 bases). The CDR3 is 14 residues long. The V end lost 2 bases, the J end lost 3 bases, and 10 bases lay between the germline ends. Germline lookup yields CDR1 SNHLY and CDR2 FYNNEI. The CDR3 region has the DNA TGTGCCAGCAGTGAACAGGGTAGGGACTATGGCTACACCTTC. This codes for CASSEQGRDYGYTF.

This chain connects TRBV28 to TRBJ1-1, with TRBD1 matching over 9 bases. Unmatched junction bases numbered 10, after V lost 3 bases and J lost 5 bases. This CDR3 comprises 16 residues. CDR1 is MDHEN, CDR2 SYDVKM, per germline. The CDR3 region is CASSFLPTGGGTEAFF. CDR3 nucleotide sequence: TGTGCCAGCAGTTTCTTGCCGACAGGGGGAGGTACTGAAGCTTTCTTT.

The CDR3 DNA sequence: TGTGCCATCAGTGAATATCAGTCCCAGACTCGCTACACCTTC. Protein sequence: CAISEYQSQTRYTF. The genes are TRBV10-3 and TRBJ1-2; D is unclear. The CDR3 length is 14 residues. V lost 3 bases to trimming and J lost 9 bases, with 17 bases between them. Germline assignment: CDR1 ENHRY and CDR2 SYGVKD.

In DNA form, the CDR3 reads TGTGCCAGCTCACCGTTAACAGGGTCTGGGGCCAACGTCCTGACTTTC. Its translation is CASSPLTGSGANVLTF. The chain has TRBV18 and TRBJ2-6; weak D call: TRBD1 (6 bases). Germline CDR1 is KGHSH and CDR2 is LQKENI. The CDR3 length is 16 residues. The V end lost 3 bases, the J end lost 1 base, and 10 bases lay between the germline ends.

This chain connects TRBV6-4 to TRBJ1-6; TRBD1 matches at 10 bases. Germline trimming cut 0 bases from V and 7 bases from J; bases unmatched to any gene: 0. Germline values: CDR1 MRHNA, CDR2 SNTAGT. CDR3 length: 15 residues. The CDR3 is CASSDSTGGNSPLHF. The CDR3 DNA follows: TGTGCCAGCAGTGACTCGACAGGGGGCAATTCACCCCTCCACTTT.

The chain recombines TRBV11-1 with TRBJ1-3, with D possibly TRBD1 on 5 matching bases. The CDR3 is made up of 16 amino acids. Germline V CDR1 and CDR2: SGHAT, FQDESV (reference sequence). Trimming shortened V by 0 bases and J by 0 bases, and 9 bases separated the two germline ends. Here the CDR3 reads CASSLAGDYSGNTIYF. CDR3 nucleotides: TGTGCCAGCAGCTTAGCAGGGGACTACTCTGGAAACACCATATATTTT.

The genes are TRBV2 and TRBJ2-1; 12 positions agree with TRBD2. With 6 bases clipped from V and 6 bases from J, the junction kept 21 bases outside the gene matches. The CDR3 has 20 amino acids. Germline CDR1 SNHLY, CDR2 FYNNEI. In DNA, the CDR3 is TGTGCCAGCAGGGGATTGACTAGCGGGAGACCCACACCCAGAAGCAATGAGCAGTTCTTC. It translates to CASRGLTSGRPTPRSNEQFF.

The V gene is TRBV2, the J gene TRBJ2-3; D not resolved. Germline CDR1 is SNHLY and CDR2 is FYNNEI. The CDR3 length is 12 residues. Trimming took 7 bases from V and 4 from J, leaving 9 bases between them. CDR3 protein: CASKPQADTQYF. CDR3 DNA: TGTGCCAGCAAACCCCAGGCAGATACGCAGTATTTT.

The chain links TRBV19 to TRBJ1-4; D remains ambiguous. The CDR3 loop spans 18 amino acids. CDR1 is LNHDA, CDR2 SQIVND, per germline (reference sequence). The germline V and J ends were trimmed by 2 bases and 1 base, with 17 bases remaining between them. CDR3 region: CASSISRPGKRTNEKLFF. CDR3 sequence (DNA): TGTGCCAGTAGTATATCTCGGCCGGGAAAGAGAACTAATGAAAAACTGTTTTTT. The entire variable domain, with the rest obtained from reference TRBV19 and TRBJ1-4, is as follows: DGGITQSPKYLFRKEGQNVTLSCEQNLNHDAMYWYRQDPGQGLRLIYYSQIVNDFQKGDIAEGYSVSREKKESFPLTVTSAQKNPTAFYLCASSISRPGKRTNEKLFFGSGTQLSVL.

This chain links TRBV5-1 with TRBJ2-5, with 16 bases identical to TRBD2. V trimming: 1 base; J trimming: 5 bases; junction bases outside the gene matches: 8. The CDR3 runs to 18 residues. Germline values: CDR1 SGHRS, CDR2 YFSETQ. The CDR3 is CASSLTGTSGRGRETQYF. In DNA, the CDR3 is TGCGCCAGCAGCTTGACCGGGACTAGCGGGAGGGGAAGGGAGACCCAGTACTTC.